The present T cell receptor beta chain was sequenced within a study of T cell responses to AZD1222 COVID-19 vaccine. Study-level points and caveats: Spike-specific TCRs gained breadth and depth after people received two AZD1222 doses.

CDR3 length equals 20 residues. Germline V gives CDR1 SGHDN, CDR2 FVKESK. Trimming took 0 bases from V and 4 from J; bases not matched to a gene: 16. Clones were sequenced by immunoSEQ multiplex PCR, and TCRdb holds only the in-frame ones, with some missing. The sample has fewer than 95,000 clones, 75% to 90% seen once. As for this clone: Its antigen is unknown.

The material was peripheral blood, obtained on day 0 of AZD1222 vaccination. This clonotype was obtained from an adult in good health. J is TRBJ2-7 and V is TRBV14; 12 bases line up with TRBD2. The chain's CDR3 is CASSQEYPVASGRAMYEQYF. The CDR3 bases are TGTGCCAGCAGCCAAGAATACCCGGTCGCTAGCGGGAGGGCCATGTACGAGCAGTACTTC.